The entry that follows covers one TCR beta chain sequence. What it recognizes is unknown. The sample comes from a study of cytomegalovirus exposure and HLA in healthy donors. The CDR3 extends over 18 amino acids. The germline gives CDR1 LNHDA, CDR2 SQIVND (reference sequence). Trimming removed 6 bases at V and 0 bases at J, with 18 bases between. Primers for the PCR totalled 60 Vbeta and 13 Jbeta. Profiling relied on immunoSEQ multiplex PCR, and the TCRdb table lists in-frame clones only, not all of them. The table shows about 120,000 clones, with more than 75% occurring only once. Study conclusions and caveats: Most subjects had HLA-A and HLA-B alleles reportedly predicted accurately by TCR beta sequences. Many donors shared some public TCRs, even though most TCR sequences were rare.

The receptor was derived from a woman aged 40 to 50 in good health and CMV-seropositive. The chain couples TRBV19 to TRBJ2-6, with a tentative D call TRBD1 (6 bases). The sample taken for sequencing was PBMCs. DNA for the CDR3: TGTGCCAGTAGACCCAACCAAGGACAGACCTCTGGGGCCAACGTCCTGACTTTC. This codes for CASRPNQGQTSGANVLTF.